These 28 T cell receptor beta chains were sequenced from one sample in a study of T cell responses to AZD1222 COVID-19 vaccine. Profiling relied on immunoSEQ multiplex PCR, and the TCRdb table lists in-frame clones only, not all of them. The sample includes 150,000 or so clones, around nine tenths of them seen just once. Sequencing was performed on peripheral blood, taken on day 0 of AZD1222 vaccination. These receptors originate from an adult in good health.

The rearrangement joins TRBV25-1 to TRBJ1-1; D is undetermined. This CDR3 comprises 14 residues. Trimming stripped 6 bases from V and 4 bases from J, with 15 bases between. In germline, CDR1 is MGHDK, CDR2 SYGVNS. CDR3 sequence: CASRWGNEGTEAFF. DNA of the CDR3: TGTGCCAGCAGGTGGGGAAACGAGGGCACTGAAGCTTTCTTT. Supplemented by reference TRBV25-1 and TRBJ1-1, the full variable domain reads EADIYQTPRYLVIGTGKKITLECSQTMGHDKMYWYQQDPGMELHLIHYSYGVNSTEKGDLSSESTVSRIRTEHFPLTLESARPSHTSQYLCASRWGNEGTEAFFGQGTRLTVV.

V and J are TRBV4-2 and TRBJ2-1; 9 nucleotides line up with TRBD2. V gave up 4 bases and J gave up 10 bases; unmatched junction bases: 8. The CDR3 spans 14 residues. Germline CDR1 and CDR2: LGHNA and YNFKEQ. CDR3 residues: CASSPSSGTLEQFF. The CDR3 nucleotides are TGTGCCAGCAGCCCCTCTAGCGGGACTTTAGAGCAGTTCTTC.

The V and J genes are TRBV5-1 and TRBJ2-5, with D possibly TRBD2 on 6 matching bases. V was shortened by 4 bases and J by 5 bases, with 15 bases between the two germline ends. This CDR3 has 14 residues. The germline V gene encodes CDR1 SGHRS and CDR2 YFSETQ. The CDR3 sequence is CASSLQGTSETQYF. The CDR3 region has the DNA TGCGCCAGCAGCCTACAAGGGACTTCGGAGACCCAGTACTTC.

J is TRBJ2-5 and V is TRBV25-1, with D perhaps matching TRBD1 or TRBD2 (5 bases each). V lost 1 base and J 4 bases, leaving 13 bases between the germline ends. Germline CDR1 MGHDK, CDR2 SYGVNS. This CDR3 has 15 amino acids. This chain's CDR3 is CASSEWMGRGETQYF. CDR3 DNA: TGTGCCAGCAGTGAATGGATGGGACGGGGAGAGACCCAGTACTTC.

The genes are TRBV9 and TRBJ1-2; no reliable D call. The germline CDR1 and CDR2 sequences are SGDLS and YYNGEE. The CDR3 contains 12 residues. The V gene lost 3 bases and the J gene lost 4 bases, with 7 bases spanning the gap. The CDR3 reads CASSANTYGYTF. The CDR3 DNA reads as TGTGCCAGCAGCGCTAACACCTATGGCTACACCTTC. The variable domain in full, completed from reference TRBV9 and TRBJ1-2, reads DSGVTQTPKHLITATGQRVTLRCSPRSGDLSVYWYQQSLDQGLQFLIQYYNGEERAKGNILERFSAQQFPDLHSELNLSSLELGDSALYFCASSANTYGYTFGSGTRLTVV.

The rearrangement joins TRBV5-1 to TRBJ2-7, with D perhaps assigned TRBD1 or TRBD2 (5 bases each). The CDR3 loop spans 12 amino acids. V gave up 5 bases and J gave up 4 bases, with 10 bases separating them. The germline V gene encodes CDR1 SGHRS and CDR2 YFSETQ. CDR3: CASSWDRYEQYF. The CDR3 DNA sequence: TGCGCCAGCAGTTGGGACCGTTACGAGCAGTACTTC.

The chain combines TRBV27 with TRBJ1-2, with 7 bases that match TRBD1. The trim removed 1 base at V and 5 bases at J, leaving 4 bases unmatched. Germline CDR1 reads MNHEY; CDR2 reads SMNVEV (reference sequence). This CDR3 has 14 residues. This chain's CDR3 is CASSLYAQGYGYTF. The CDR3 DNA is TGTGCCAGCAGTTTATACGCACAGGGGTATGGCTACACCTTC.

The chain recombines TRBV6-5 with TRBJ2-7; possibly TRBD2 for D (5 bases). This CDR3 has 15 amino acids. Trimming took 1 base from V and 2 from J, leaving 12 bases between them. CDR1 is MNHEY, CDR2 SVGAGI, per germline. CDR3 nucleotide sequence: TGTGCCAGCAGTTACTTCTCTAGCTCCACCTACGAGCAGTACTTC. It encodes CASSYFSSSTYEQYF.

This chain uses TRBV24-1 with TRBJ2-1, with 11 bases lining up with TRBD1. Losses at the gene ends were 3 bases for V and 6 bases for J; bases not matched to a gene: 9. This CDR3 has 17 amino acids. From germline, CDR1 is KGHDR and CDR2 SFDVKD. The CDR3 DNA follows: TGTGCCACCAGTGATCCAGGAGAGGGACAGGGGGTCAATGAGCAGTTCTTC. Translating it yields CATSDPGEGQGVNEQFF.

The chain combines TRBV19 with TRBJ2-1, with TRBD2 identical over 15 bases. J was trimmed by 7 bases and V by 6 bases; bases with no gene match: 4. The CDR3 consists of 15 residues. Per germline, CDR1 LNHDA and CDR2 SQIVND (reference sequence). The CDR3 coding sequence is TGTGCCAGTAGCGGACTAGCGGGAGGGGTGAATGAGCAGTTCTTC. This translates into CASSGLAGGVNEQFF.

This clone appeared once. The V call is TRBV10-3, the J call TRBJ2-7; 14 nucleotides line up with TRBD2. The CDR3 loop spans 16 amino acids. Germline loops: CDR1 ENHRY, CDR2 SYGVKD. Trimming removed 9 bases from V and 5 bases from J; junction bases left unmatched: 12. CDR3: CAMSSGTSGRKNEQYF. The CDR3 nucleotides read TGTGCCATGTCTTCCGGGACTAGCGGGAGAAAGAACGAGCAGTACTTC.

This rearrangement joins TRBV5-5 to TRBJ1-6; no firm D call. Trimming cost V 4 bases and J 9 bases, with 14 bases left between them. CDR3 size: 14 residues. The germline V gene encodes CDR1 SGHKS and CDR2 YYEKEE (reference sequence). The CDR3 bases are TGTGCCAGCAGCCGCGAGGGCGAACGTTCACCCCTCCACTTT. Protein product: CASSREGERSPLHF.

The V gene is TRBV5-6, the J gene TRBJ1-1; TRBD1 is a possible D gene (6 bases). With 2 bases removed from V and 1 base from J, the gap between germline ends came to 24 bases. CDR3 length: 19 amino acids. Germline V gene sequence: CDR1 SGHDT, CDR2 YYEEEE. The CDR3: CASSFISQFQGSGNTEAFF. CDR3 nucleotides: TGTGCCAGCAGCTTCATCTCCCAATTCCAGGGGTCGGGGAACACTGAAGCTTTCTTT.

The chain is built from TRBV27 and TRBJ1-6, with D possibly matching TRBD1 (6 bases). Trimming removed 4 bases from V and 0 bases from J, with 10 bases in between. Germline CDR1 MNHEY, CDR2 SMNVEV (reference sequence). CDR3 length equals 16 residues. The CDR3 here is CASSWDINSYNSPLHF. The CDR3 DNA follows: TGTGCCAGCAGTTGGGACATTAACTCCTATAATTCACCCCTCCACTTT.

This rearrangement joins TRBV5-8 to TRBJ1-3; D not certain. Between the trimmed V and J ends, which lost 6 bases and 12 bases, there was a span of 16 bases. Germline V gene lookup returns CDR1 SGHTS and CDR2 YDEGEE. The CDR3 is made up of 12 amino acids. CDR3 sequence (DNA): TGTGCCAGCACCGTCGGACGTGATATCATATATTTT. Translated: CASTVGRDIIYF.

The rearrangement uses TRBV5-1 and TRBJ1-2; no reliable D call. Germline CDR1 reads SGHRS; CDR2 reads YFSETQ. This CDR3 contains 13 residues. Trimming removed 6 bases from V and 5 bases from J, with 14 bases in between. The CDR3, as DNA: TGCGCCAGCAACCTAGACGGGCCGTATGGCTACACCTTC. It specifies CASNLDGPYGYTF.

This sequence joins TRBV28 and TRBJ1-4, with no clear D. The germline V gene encodes CDR1 MDHEN and CDR2 SYDVKM. The CDR3 consists of 14 residues. V lost 3 bases and J 8 bases, leaving 13 bases between the germline ends. CDR3 coding DNA: TGTGCCAGCAGTTTTATAGGGCTGGGAGAAAAACTGTTTTTT. This gives the protein CASSFIGLGEKLFF.

The gene calls are TRBV25-1 and TRBJ1-1; D might be TRBD1 (6 bases). The V end was cut by 6 bases, the J end by 5 bases, with 13 bases between. The germline V gene encodes CDR1 MGHDK and CDR2 SYGVNS. CDR3 length: 13 residues. The CDR3 here is CASSRGGPTEAFF. The CDR3 DNA reads TGTGCCAGCAGCCGGGGGGGGCCGACTGAAGCTTTCTTT.

This sequence joins TRBV15 and TRBJ1-3; the D gene is possibly TRBD1 (6 bases). The CDR3 length is 14 residues. The germline gives CDR1 LNHNV, CDR2 YYDKDF (reference sequence). Trimming removed 4 bases at V and 2 bases at J, with 9 bases between. The CDR3 region has the DNA TGTGCCACCAGCAACAGGGTTCCTGGAAACACCATATATTTT. Translation: CATSNRVPGNTIYF.

This rearrangement joins TRBV19 to TRBJ1-3; 7 positions match TRBD1. CDR1 and CDR2 (germline): LNHDA, SQIVND (reference sequence). With 6 bases clipped from V and 0 bases from J, the junction kept 8 bases outside the gene matches. This CDR3 is built from 16 residues. CDR3 in amino acids: CASSVDRLSSGNTIYF. In nucleotides, the CDR3 is TGTGCCAGTAGCGTGGACAGGCTCTCCTCTGGAAACACCATATATTTT.

The J gene is TRBJ1-5, the V gene TRBV2; the match to TRBD1 covers 10 bases. V lost 7 bases, J lost 3 bases, and 6 bases stayed unmatched. This CDR3 is built from 15 residues. The germline gives CDR1 SNHLY, CDR2 FYNNEI. The CDR3 DNA follows: TGTGCCAGCACTCGAGGGACAGGGGACAATCAGCCCCAGCATTTT. Protein: CASTRGTGDNQPQHF.

CDR3 sequence reads: CASSPGASYEQYF. The CDR3 nucleotides read TGTGCCAGCAGCCCCGGGGCTTCCTACGAGCAGTACTTC. V is TRBV6-5 and J is TRBJ2-7, with D perhaps TRBD1 or TRBD2 (5 bases each). The CDR3 loop spans 13 amino acids. Looked up from germline, CDR1 is MNHEY and CDR2 is SVGAGI. The V and J ends lost 6 bases and 1 base respectively, with 10 bases between them.

The chain employs TRBV6-5 and TRBJ2-2, with 8 bases that match TRBD2. The CDR3 extends over 15 amino acids. The V and J ends lost 5 bases and 1 base, in that order; junction bases with no gene match: 3. Germline-derived CDR1 and CDR2 are MNHEY and SVGAGI. The CDR3 loop is CASSKLAENTGELFF. For the CDR3, the DNA is TGTGCCAGCAGTAAACTAGCGGAGAACACCGGGGAGCTGTTTTTT.

This chain joins TRBV5-1 and TRBJ2-7; TRBD2 aligns across 7 bases. Germline CDR1 and CDR2: SGHRS and YFSETQ. This CDR3 is 15 amino acids long. J lost 5 bases, V lost 1 base, and 9 bases had no gene match. DNA of the CDR3: TGCGCCAGCAGCTTGCGGGGGGAGGGCCCCCACGAGCAGTACTTC. Its translation: CASSLRGEGPHEQYF.

V is TRBV15 and J is TRBJ2-1, with 11 bases aligning to TRBD2. Germline V CDR1 and CDR2: LNHNV, YYDKDF (reference sequence). The CDR3 runs to 14 residues. V shed 10 bases and J 6 bases; nucleotides not matched to a gene: 8. The CDR3 DNA reads TGTGCCATTACAATAGCGGGAGGGTGCAATGAGCAGTTCTTC. Encoded protein: CAITIAGGCNEQFF.

This sequence joins TRBV5-1 and TRBJ1-6; the D is unclear. The CDR3 has 16 residues. Trimming pared 4 bases from V and 0 bases from J, leaving 11 bases between. Germline V gene sequence: CDR1 SGHRS, CDR2 YFSETQ. CDR3 bases: TGCGCCAGCAGCCGCGTCCAGAGCTCCTATAATTCACCCCTCCACTTT. Translated: CASSRVQSSYNSPLHF.

V is TRBV7-9 and J is TRBJ1-2; D remains ambiguous. Germline V gene lookup returns CDR1 SEHNR and CDR2 FQNEAQ (reference sequence). V dropped 0 bases and J dropped 2 bases, with 10 bases sitting between them. The CDR3 loop spans 15 amino acids. The CDR3 DNA reads as TGTGCCAGCAGCTTAGCGGCCCCGGTGAACTATGGCTACACCTTC. Residues: CASSLAAPVNYGYTF.

V gene TRBV7-2 combines with J gene TRBJ2-7, with D hard to call. V lost 5 bases and J 3 bases, leaving 5 bases between the germline ends. The CDR3 runs 11 residues. The germline CDR1 and CDR2 sequences are SGHTA and FQGNSA. The DNA of the CDR3 is TGTGCCAGCAGCGCGTACTACGAGCAGTACTTC. Its protein product is CASSAYYEQYF.